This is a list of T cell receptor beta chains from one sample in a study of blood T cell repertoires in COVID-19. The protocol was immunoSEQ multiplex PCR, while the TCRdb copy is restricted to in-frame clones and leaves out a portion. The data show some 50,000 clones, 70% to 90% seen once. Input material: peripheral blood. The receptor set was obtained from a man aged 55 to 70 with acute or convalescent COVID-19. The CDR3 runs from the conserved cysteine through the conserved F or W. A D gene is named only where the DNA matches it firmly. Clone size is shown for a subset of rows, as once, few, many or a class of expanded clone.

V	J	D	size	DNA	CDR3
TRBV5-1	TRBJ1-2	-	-	TGCGCCAGCAGCTTGAGGGAGTCGTCTGACTATGGCTACACCTTC	CASSLRESSDYGYTF
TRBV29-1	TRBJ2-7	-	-	TGCAGCGTTCCTGGACCACGGGGGGAGCAGTACTTC	CSVPGPRGEQYF
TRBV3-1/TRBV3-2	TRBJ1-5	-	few	TGTGCCAGCAGCCCCGATTACAGGGTTGATCAGCCCCAGCATTTT	CASSPDYRVDQPQHF
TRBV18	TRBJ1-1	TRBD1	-	TGTGCCAGCTCACAGGACAGGGCGAACACTGAAGCTTTCTTT	CASSQDRANTEAFF
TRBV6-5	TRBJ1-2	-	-	TGTGCCACCCAAGGGGGGGCCTATGGCTACACCTTC	CATQGGAYGYTF
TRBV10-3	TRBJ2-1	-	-	TGTGCCATCAGTGCGGCGATTGGGGGATCGAGGGGGTCCTACAATGAGCAGTTCTTC	CAISAAIGGSRGSYNEQFF
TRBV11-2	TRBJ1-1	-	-	TGTGCCAGCAGCTCCCGGGTAGACGGAAGCGCTGAAGCTTTCTTT	CASSSRVDGSAEAFF
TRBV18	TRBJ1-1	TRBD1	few	TGTGCCAGCTCACCTTCCCGGGACAGGTCGAACACTGAAGCTTTCTTT	CASSPSRDRSNTEAFF
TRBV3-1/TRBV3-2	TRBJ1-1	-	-	TGTGCCAGCAGCCAAGCTCCCGGGGGGCAGCGGGCTTTCTTT	CASSQAPGGQRAFF
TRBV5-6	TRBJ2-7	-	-	TGTGCCAGCAGCTCAACTACCGGGCAGTACTTC	CASSSTTGQYF
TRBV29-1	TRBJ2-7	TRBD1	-	TGCAGCGCTTCCCAGGGACAGGGGTACGAGCAGTACTTC	CSASQGQGYEQYF
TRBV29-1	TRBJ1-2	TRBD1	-	TGCAGCGTTGCCGGACAGGACTATGGCTACACCTTC	CSVAGQDYGYTF
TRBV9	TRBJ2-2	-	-	TGTGCCAGCAGACAGGGATCGGCCGGGGAGCTGTTTTTT	CASRQGSAGELFF
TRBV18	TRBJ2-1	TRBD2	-	TGTGCCAGCTCAACTGCCTCCGGACTAGCGGCCTACAATGAGCAGTTCTTC	CASSTASGLAAYNEQFF
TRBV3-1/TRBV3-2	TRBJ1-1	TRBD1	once	TGTGCCAGCAGCCCGGGACAGATGAACACTGAAGCTTTCTTT	CASSPGQMNTEAFF
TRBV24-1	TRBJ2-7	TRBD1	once	TGTGCCACCAGTGATTTCAGGCCCGAGACAGGGGGCTACGAGCAGTACTTC	CATSDFRPETGGYEQYF
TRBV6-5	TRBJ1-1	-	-	TGTGCCAGCGCCAGGAACTTGAACACTGAAGCTTTCTTT	CASARNLNTEAFF
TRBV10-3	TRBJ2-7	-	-	TGTGCCATCAGTGAGTCGGGGGGATCAAACGAGCAGTACTTC	CAISESGGSNEQYF
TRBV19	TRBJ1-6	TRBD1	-	TGTGCCAGTCGAGACAGGGGGCATAATTCACCCCTCCACTTT	CASRDRGHNSPLHF
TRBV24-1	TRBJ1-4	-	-	TGTGCCACCAGCGAGGGACTTAATGAAAAACTGTTTTTT	CATSEGLNEKLFF
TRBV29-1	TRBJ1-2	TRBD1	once	TGCAGCGTTGAGGAGGCTGGGACAGGATATGGCTACACCTTC	CSVEEAGTGYGYTF
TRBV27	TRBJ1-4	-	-	TGTGCCAGCAGTTTCTCGAGGACAGCCCGACGGGAAAAACTGTTTTTT	CASSFSRTARREKLFF
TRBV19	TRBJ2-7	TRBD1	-	TGTGCCAGTAGCCGACAGGGGAGTACGAACGAGCAGTACTTC	CASSRQGSTNEQYF
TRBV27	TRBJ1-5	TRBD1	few	TGTGCCAGCAGTTTCCAGGGGGCGCGTGGCAATCAGCCCCAGCATTTT	CASSFQGARGNQPQHF
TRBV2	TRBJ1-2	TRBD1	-	TGTGCCAGCGGGACAGGGAACTATGGCTACACCTTC	CASGTGNYGYTF
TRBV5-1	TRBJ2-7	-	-	TGCGCCAGCAGCTTGGAGGGGCTCGGTGAGCAGTACTTC	CASSLEGLGEQYF
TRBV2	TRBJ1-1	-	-	TGTGCCAGCAGTGTACAGGGAAACACTGAAGCTTTCTTT	CASSVQGNTEAFF
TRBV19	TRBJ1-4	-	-	TGTGCCAGTAGTATTCTAGGTGAAAAACTGTTTTTT	CASSILGEKLFF
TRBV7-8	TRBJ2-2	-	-	TGTGCCAGCAGCTTAGCTCAGGGGTACACCGGGGAGCTGTTTTTT	CASSLAQGYTGELFF
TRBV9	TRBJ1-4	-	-	TGTGCCAGCAGCGGAGTTGGGACACCCCTTGAAAAACTGTTTTTT	CASSGVGTPLEKLFF
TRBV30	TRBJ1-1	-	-	TGTGCCTGGAGACAGGGCACTGAAGCTTTCTTT	CAWRQGTEAFF
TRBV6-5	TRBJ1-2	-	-	TGTGCCAGCAGTTCGGGGTTGACACAGGGCACCTTC	CASSSGLTQGTF
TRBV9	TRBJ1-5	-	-	TGTGCCAGCAGCGTGGGGGGTCAGGGCTGGCAGCCCCAGCATTTT	CASSVGGQGWQPQHF
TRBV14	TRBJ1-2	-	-	TGTGCCAGCAGCCAAAGTCTCGCAGGAGGAAACTATGGCTACACCTTC	CASSQSLAGGNYGYTF
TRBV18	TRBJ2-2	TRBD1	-	TGTGCCAGCTCATCGGCGAGGGGGCTAAGGTCCGGGGAGCTGTTTTTT	CASSSARGLRSGELFF
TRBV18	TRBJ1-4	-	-	TGTGCCAGCGCACGAGGGATAAATGAAAAACTGTTTTTT	CASARGINEKLFF
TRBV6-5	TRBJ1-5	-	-	TGTGCCAGCCGGGACTACTCGAATCAGCCCCAGCATTTT	CASRDYSNQPQHF
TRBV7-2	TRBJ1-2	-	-	TGTGCCAGCAGCTTAGGCGGCACCCAACTTCGCTACACCTTC	CASSLGGTQLRYTF
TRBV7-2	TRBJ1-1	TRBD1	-	TGTGCCAGCAGCCGGCAGGGGGCGCGCACTGAAGCTTTCTTT	CASSRQGARTEAFF
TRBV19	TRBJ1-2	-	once	TGTGCCAGTAGTAAGGCGGGGCAGGGAAGTGGCTACACCTTC	CASSKAGQGSGYTF
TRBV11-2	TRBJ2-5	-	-	TGTGCCAGCAGCTCCCAGGGAAACCAAGAGACCCAGTACTTC	CASSSQGNQETQYF
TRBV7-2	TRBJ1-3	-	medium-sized	TGTGCCAGGATACAGGGAAATGAAAACACCATATATTTT	CARIQGNENTIYF
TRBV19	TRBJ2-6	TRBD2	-	TGTGCCAGTAGGACGGGGGGGAGTGGGGCCAACGTCCTGACTTTC	CASRTGGSGANVLTF
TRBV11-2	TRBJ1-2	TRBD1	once	TGTGCCAGCAGCATCCGGACAGGGGTTTCCAACTATGGCTACACCTTC	CASSIRTGVSNYGYTF
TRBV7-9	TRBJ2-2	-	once	TGTGCCAGCAGCCGACAGACAGTGACCGGGGAGCTGTTTTTT	CASSRQTVTGELFF
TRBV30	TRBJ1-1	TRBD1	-	TGTGCCTGGAACCCGACAGGGTCTACCACTGAAGCTTTCTTT	CAWNPTGSTTEAFF
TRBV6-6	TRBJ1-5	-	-	TGTGCCAGCAGTTACCCCTCAGGGAACAATCAGCCCCAGCATTTT	CASSYPSGNNQPQHF
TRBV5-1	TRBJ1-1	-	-	TGCGCCAGCAGCTTGGGTATTACGACAGCCACTGAAGCTTTCTTT	CASSLGITTATEAFF
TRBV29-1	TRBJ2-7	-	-	TGCAGCGTTGGACTTTACGAGCAGTATTTC	CSVGLYEQYF
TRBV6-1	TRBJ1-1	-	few	TGTGCCAGCAGTGACAGGGGATCCACTGAAGCTTTCTTT	CASSDRGSTEAFF
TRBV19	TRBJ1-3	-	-	TGTGCCAGTAGCCTCGAAGGGAGAGGAAACACCATATATTTT	CASSLEGRGNTIYF
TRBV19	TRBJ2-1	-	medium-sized	TGTGCCAGTAGTATAGGTACAGGGAAGGATGAGCAGTTCTTC	CASSIGTGKDEQFF
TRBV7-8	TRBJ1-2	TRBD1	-	TGTGCCAGCAGAAAAACCACCGACAGGGACTATGGCTACACCTTC	CASRKTTDRDYGYTF
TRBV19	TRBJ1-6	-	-	TGTGCCAGTAGGTACGGCCTAGTCGATAATTCACCCCTCCACTTT	CASRYGLVDNSPLHF
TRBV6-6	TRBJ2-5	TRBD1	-	TGTGCCAGCAGTTACAGGGAGACAGGGGAAGAGACCCAGTACTTC	CASSYRETGEETQYF
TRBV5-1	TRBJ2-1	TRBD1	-	TGCGCCAGCAGCTGGGGACAGGGGAATGAGCAGTTCTTC	CASSWGQGNEQFF
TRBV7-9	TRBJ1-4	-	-	TGTGCCAGCAGCTTAGGGCGGGTTTCAACTAATGAAAAACTGTTTTTT	CASSLGRVSTNEKLFF
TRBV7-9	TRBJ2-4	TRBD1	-	TGTGCCAGCAGCCCCTTGACAGGGCAACTAGCCAAAAACATTCAGTACTTC	CASSPLTGQLAKNIQYF
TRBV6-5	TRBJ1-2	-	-	TGTGCCAGCAGAACCGGGACAAACTATGGCTACACCTTC	CASRTGTNYGYTF